The T cell receptor (beta chain) described here comes from a study of T-cell memory formation after mild COVID-19. Study-level background: TCR clusters were largely donor specific. Study conclusions and caveats: CD8+ contracting clones occupied EMRA, while CD4+ ones occupied mainly CM and EM. The second-wave clones peaking on day 37 were not confirmed as SARS-CoV-2-specific.

This clonotype was detected a few times. Antigen: not known. CDR1 SGHVS and CDR2 FNYEAQ come from the germline V gene. Germline trimming cut 5 bases from V and 10 bases from J; bases unmatched to any gene: 13. The CDR3 runs 16 residues. TCRdb passed the 5' RACE reads through MiXCR, listing each CDR3 protein once. Among 350,000 to 500,000 distinct CDR3 sequences listed, around 20% were seen once. This TCR derives from an adult woman who had mild COVID-19 (a few samples of this study predate the infection). Cell type and time point are not known. Source material: PBMCs or a T cell subset sorted from them (not recorded which). This rearrangement joins TRBV7-6 to TRBJ2-1, with 11 bases identical to TRBD2. The CDR3 spells CASSAAGFSGRAEQFF. The CDR3, as DNA: TGTGCCAGCAGCGCCGCCGGTTTTAGCGGGAGGGCCGAGCAGTTCTTC. The full variable domain, completed using reference TRBV7-6 and TRBJ2-1, is GAGVSQSPRYKVTKRGQDVALRCDPISGHVSLYWYRQALGQGPEFLTYFNYEAQQDKSGLPNDRFSAERPEGSISTLTIQRTEQRDSAMYRCASSAAGFSGRAEQFFGPGTRLTVL.